This is a list of T cell receptor beta chains from one sample in a study of shared clonotypes between healthy human individuals. Assay: immunoSEQ multiplex PCR; the TCRdb copy retains only in-frame clones and omits some. The data contain nearly 750,000 clones, over 60% of them seen just once; the ten biggest clones take up about 1.8%. Sample: memory CD4+ T cells sorted from blood. The receptors shown here come from a woman aged 25 to 39 in good health. Both conserved end residues are part of each CDR3. The D gene is left open where the match is weak. Rows give clone size only sometimes, using once, few, many, or a class for an expanded clone.

-,TRBV19,-,TRBJ2-5,TGTGCCAGTAGTTCGGGACACCGTGGAGAGACCCAGTACTTC,CASSSGHRGETQYF
-,TRBV27,TRBD1,TRBJ2-3,TGTGCCAGCAGCACTGAAACAGGGGGTTGGGTAGGGACAGATACGCAGTATTTT,CASSTETGGWVGTDTQYF
few,TRBV12-5,-,TRBJ1-5,TGTGCTAGTGGTTTGCGGGGGCCGCCTAGCAATCAGCCCCAGCATTTT,CASGLRGPPSNQPQHF
few,TRBV2,-,TRBJ1-1,TGTGCCAGCAGTCAACAGAGTGAAGCTTTCTTT,CASSQQSEAFF
-,TRBV18,TRBD1,TRBJ2-7,TGTGCCAGCTCAAGTGGACAGGGGGCAGGAGAGCAGTACTTC,CASSSGQGAGEQYF
-,TRBV21-1,-,TRBJ2-3,TGTGCCAGCAGCGGTCGACTAGCGAGCACAGATACGCAGTATTTT,CASSGRLASTDTQYF
-,TRBV4-1,TRBD2,TRBJ2-1,TGCGCCAGCAGCCAATTTCTCCGCACAGCGGGAGATTCGGGAGAGCAGTTCTTC,CASSQFLRTAGDSGEQFF
-,TRBV7-2,-,TRBJ2-1,TGTGCCAGCAGCGCGATACAGGGCTATGAGCAGTTCTTC,CASSAIQGYEQFF
-,TRBV11-2,TRBD2,TRBJ2-3,TGTGCCAGCAGAGCGGCGGGGAGGGTCATGAGTACGCAGTATTTT,CASRAAGRVMSTQYF
-,TRBV7-9,-,TRBJ1-4,TGTGCCAGCAGCTTGGACGCCCGTCGGGATGAAAAACTGTTTTTT,CASSLDARRDEKLFF
-,TRBV1,-,TRBJ2-7,TGCACCACCCCCCGCCTAGCGGGAGCATCCTACGAGCAGTACTTC,CTTPRLAGASYEQYF
-,TRBV30,-,TRBJ1-2,TGTGCCTGGGCGGGACTGACCTACCGCACCTTC,CAWAGLTYRTF
-,TRBV7-2,-,TRBJ2-7,TGTGCCAGCAGCCCAAGTAGGTCCCCCTCCTACGAGCAGTACTTC,CASSPSRSPSYEQYF
-,TRBV6-5,TRBD2,TRBJ2-1,TGTGCCAGCAGCCGGACTAGCGGGAGTTTTCATGAGCAGTTCTTC,CASSRTSGSFHEQFF
-,TRBV11-3,-,TRBJ2-5,TGTGCCAGCAGCTTCTCCGGACAGCCCCAAGAGACCCAGTACTTC,CASSFSGQPQETQYF
-,TRBV20-1,-,TRBJ2-1,TGCAGTGCTAGTCATACTGAGCAGTTCTTC,CSASHTEQFF
-,TRBV5-1,TRBD2,TRBJ2-7,TGCGCCAGCAGCTTGGGGACTAGCGGATCCTACGAGCAGTACTTC,CASSLGTSGSYEQYF
many,TRBV5-5,-,TRBJ2-2,TGTGCCAGCAGCTTGCGACCGGGACTCTCGAACACCGGGGAGCTGTTTTTT,CASSLRPGLSNTGELFF
-,TRBV6-1,-,TRBJ2-2,TGTGCCAGCAGTGAAGGACTAGACACCGGGGAGCTGTTTTTT,CASSEGLDTGELFF
-,TRBV5-5,TRBD1,TRBJ1-1,TGTGCCAGCAGCTTGGCCCTCGACAGGGTCACTGAAGCTTTCTTT,CASSLALDRVTEAFF
-,TRBV14,-,TRBJ2-1,TGTGCCAGCAGCCAAAAATTGGGACTCGTATTGGATGAGCAGTTCTTC,CASSQKLGLVLDEQFF
-,TRBV28,-,TRBJ1-2,TGTGCCAGCAGTTCCCTCCCGGACTCGGGAGATGGCTACACCTTC,CASSSLPDSGDGYTF
once,TRBV29-1,-,TRBJ2-7,TGCAGCGTTGACGTGGGATCCTACGAGCAGTACTTC,CSVDVGSYEQYF
-,TRBV6-4,TRBD2,TRBJ2-1,TGTGCCAGCAGTCTTAGCGGGAACTACAATGAGCAGTTCTTC,CASSLSGNYNEQFF
-,TRBV2,-,TRBJ2-5,TGTGCCAGCGGGACTCAATTTGAGACCCAGTACTTC,CASGTQFETQYF
-,TRBV5-1,-,TRBJ1-1,TGCGCCAGCAGGCAAAATCCGTCACGCTTGAACACTGAAGCTTTCTTT,CASRQNPSRLNTEAFF
-,TRBV10-1,-,TRBJ1-1,TGCGCCAGCACCTGGGAGTTGAACACTGAAGCTTTCTTT,CASTWELNTEAFF
-,TRBV6-1,TRBD2,TRBJ2-5,TGTGCCGGGGGACTAGCGGGAGGAGAGACCCAGTACTTC,CAGGLAGGETQYF
-,TRBV18,TRBD1,TRBJ2-2,TGTGCCAGCTCACCAGGGACAGGACTCGCGAACACCGGGGAGCTGTTTTTT,CASSPGTGLANTGELFF
few,TRBV30,TRBD1,TRBJ1-2,TGTGCCTGGACACGACAGGGCGGGGTTGGCTACACCTTC,CAWTRQGGVGYTF
-,TRBV10-1,TRBD1,TRBJ2-6,TGCGCCAGCAGTGAGACTCGACAGGGCACGGCCAACGTCCTGACTTTC,CASSETRQGTANVLTF
-,TRBV6-6,TRBD2,TRBJ2-5,TGTGCCAGTTCTAGGGACGGGAGGCAAGAGACCCAGTACTTC,CASSRDGRQETQYF
-,TRBV25-1,TRBD2,TRBJ2-3,TGTGCCACCAATAGCGGGAGTCTTGCAGATACGCAGTATTTT,CATNSGSLADTQYF
-,TRBV18,TRBD1,TRBJ1-1,TGTGCCAGCTCACCCCGGACAGGTAGGACTGAAGCTTTCTTT,CASSPRTGRTEAFF
-,TRBV7-9,-,TRBJ2-6,TGTGCCGGTGGTGTCCTGGCGAGCTCTGGGGCCAACGTCCTGACTTTC,CAGGVLASSGANVLTF
many,TRBV18,-,TRBJ1-2,TGTGCCAGCTCACGGGCCCTAACAGAGATCTATGGCTACACCTTC,CASSRALTEIYGYTF
-,TRBV19,-,TRBJ2-5,TGTGCCAGTAGTACCCCGCTGGGGGAGACCCAGTACTTC,CASSTPLGETQYF
-,TRBV18,-,TRBJ2-6,TGTGCCAGCTCTGGGAGTCTTGGGGCCAACGTCCTGACTTTC,CASSGSLGANVLTF
-,TRBV18,-,TRBJ2-2,TGTGCCAGCTGCCCGCTAAGCGGGGAGCTGTTTTTT,CASCPLSGELFF
-,TRBV28,-,TRBJ1-3,TGTGCCAGCACCCCGGCAGGGACCTCTGGAAACACCATATATTTT,CASTPAGTSGNTIYF
-,TRBV6-6,-,TRBJ1-3,TGTGCCAGCTCTACGCAGGGGATCCCTGGAAACACCATATATTTT,CASSTQGIPGNTIYF
few,TRBV5-1,-,TRBJ1-3,TGCGCCAGCAGCTTGGCCCCCGACAGCTCTGGAAACACCATATATTTT,CASSLAPDSSGNTIYF
many,TRBV5-4,-,TRBJ2-3,TGTGCCAGCAGCGCAATGCTAGCCTCCAGCACAGATACGCAGTATTTT,CASSAMLASSTDTQYF
-,TRBV7-8,TRBD2,TRBJ2-2,TGTGCCAGCAGCTCCTTAACTAGACTAGCGGGAGGAAGCACCGGGGAGCTGTTTTTT,CASSSLTRLAGGSTGELFF
-,TRBV30,-,TRBJ2-3,TGTGCCTGCCACGGAAGGGACACAGATACGCAGTATTTT,CACHGRDTDTQYF
-,TRBV5-8,-,TRBJ1-3,TGTGCCAGCAGCCCCCGACACCCGGGACGCAGCAAGGGTGGAAACACCATATATTTT,CASSPRHPGRSKGGNTIYF
-,TRBV27,-,TRBJ2-3,TGTGCCAGCAGTTTAATCCAGGGACGGGATGATACGCAGTATTTT,CASSLIQGRDDTQYF
-,TRBV7-9,-,TRBJ2-7,TGTGCCAGCAGTAAGGGCCACGAGCAGTACTTC,CASSKGHEQYF
many,TRBV11-2,-,TRBJ2-4,TGTGCCAGCACCTCGTTGGGGGGTAACATTCAGTACTTC,CASTSLGGNIQYF
few,TRBV28,-,TRBJ1-1,TGTGCCAGCAGATGGGGCTTGAACACTGAAGCTTTCTTT,CASRWGLNTEAFF
few,TRBV7-2,-,TRBJ1-3,TGTGCCAGCAGCTTAGCAGCAATCTCTGGAAACACCATATATTTT,CASSLAAISGNTIYF
-,TRBV11-2,TRBD1,TRBJ1-5,TGTGCCAGCAGCTTAACAGGGGGTCAGCCCCAGCATTTT,CASSLTGGQPQHF
-,TRBV21-1,-,TRBJ2-7,TGTGCCAGCAGCAAAGCGGGGACAGTTTCCTACGAGCAGTACTTC,CASSKAGTVSYEQYF
-,TRBV11-3,-,TRBJ1-1,TGTGCCAGCAGCTTAAACTCTGGCGAAGCTTTCTTT,CASSLNSGEAFF
-,TRBV4-1,-,TRBJ2-7,TGCGCCAGCAGCCAAATCGGGTCGCCCGAGCAGTACTTC,CASSQIGSPEQYF
-,TRBV7-9,-,TRBJ2-7,TGTGCCAGCAGCGACGACTACGACGAGCAGTACTTC,CASSDDYDEQYF
-,TRBV2,-,TRBJ1-3,TGTGCCAGCAGGGCAGAAGGAAACACCATATATTTT,CASRAEGNTIYF
-,TRBV27,TRBD2,TRBJ2-7,TGTGCCAGCAGCCTACCCGGTGGGGGGGTCAACGAGCAGTACTTC,CASSLPGGGVNEQYF
-,TRBV6-5,-,TRBJ1-2,TGTGCCAGCAGTTCACTTGGACAGCTTGGCTACACCTTC,CASSSLGQLGYTF